This record concerns one T cell receptor (beta chain) sequence. Its antigen remains unidentified. This specimen comes from a study of OX40 agonist ivuxolimab in advanced cancers. On the study more broadly: Subjects had a mean age of roughly 60 years, with a range of roughly 20 to 79; around 80% were male.

Trimming removed 5 bases from V and 7 bases from J, with 18 bases in between. CDR1 and CDR2 (germline): LNHNV, YYDKDF (reference sequence). The CDR3 covers 15 residues. Overall study results and limits: With doses of 0.1 to 3.0 mg/kg, CD4+ and CD8+ blood T cells had undergone clonal expansion by week 6. Fewer expanded clones were found on average in CD4+ than in CD8+ T cells. Some of the lowest clonal expansion was seen in partial responders at 0.1-3.0 mg/kg.

Sequenced by immunoSEQ multiplex PCR; TCRdb stores in-frame clones only, minus some. Of about 79,000 clones in the sample, 80% to 95% are singletons; the top ten hold approximately 0.48%. The receptor's source is an adult with an advanced solid tumor such as melanoma, head and neck, liver or kidney cancer. The sequencing used CD4+ or CD8+ T cells sorted from blood, collected in a trial of the OX40 agonist ivuxolimab. The chain is built from TRBV15 and TRBJ1-5; the D gene is possibly TRBD1 (6 bases). The CDR3 loop reads CATSPTPGEDQPQHF. DNA for the CDR3: TGTGCCACCAGCCCCACTCCAGGGGAGGACCAGCCCCAGCATTTT.